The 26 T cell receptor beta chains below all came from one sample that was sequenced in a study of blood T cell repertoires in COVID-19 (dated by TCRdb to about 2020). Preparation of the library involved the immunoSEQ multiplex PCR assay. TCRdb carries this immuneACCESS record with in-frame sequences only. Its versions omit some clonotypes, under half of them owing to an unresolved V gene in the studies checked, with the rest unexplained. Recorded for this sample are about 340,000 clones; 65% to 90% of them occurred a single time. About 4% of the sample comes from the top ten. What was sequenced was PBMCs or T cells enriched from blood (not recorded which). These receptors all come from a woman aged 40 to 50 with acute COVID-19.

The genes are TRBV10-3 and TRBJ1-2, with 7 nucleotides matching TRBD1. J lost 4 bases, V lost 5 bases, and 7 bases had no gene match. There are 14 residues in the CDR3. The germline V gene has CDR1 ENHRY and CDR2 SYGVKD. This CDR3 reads CAISSTGASYGYTF. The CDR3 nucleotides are TGTGCCATCAGTTCTACAGGGGCTAGCTATGGCTACACCTTC.

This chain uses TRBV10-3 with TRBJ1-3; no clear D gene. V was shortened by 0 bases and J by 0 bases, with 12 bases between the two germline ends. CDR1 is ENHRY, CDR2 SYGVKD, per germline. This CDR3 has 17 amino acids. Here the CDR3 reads CAISESASSVSGNTIYF. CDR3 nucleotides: TGTGCCATCAGTGAGTCCGCCTCCTCGGTCTCTGGAAACACCATATATTTT.

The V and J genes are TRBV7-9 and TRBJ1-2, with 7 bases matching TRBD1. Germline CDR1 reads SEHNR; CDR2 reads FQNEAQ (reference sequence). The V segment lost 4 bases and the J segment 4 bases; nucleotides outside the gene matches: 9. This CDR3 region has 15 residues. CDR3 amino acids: CASSSSADRSYGYTF. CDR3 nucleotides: TGTGCCAGCAGCTCAAGCGCGGACAGGAGCTATGGCTACACCTTC.

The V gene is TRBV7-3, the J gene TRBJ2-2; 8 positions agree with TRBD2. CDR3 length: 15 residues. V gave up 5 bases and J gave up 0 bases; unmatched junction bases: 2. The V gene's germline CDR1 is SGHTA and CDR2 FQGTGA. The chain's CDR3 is CASSLGLANTGELFF. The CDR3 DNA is TGTGCCAGCAGCCTGGGACTAGCGAACACCGGGGAGCTGTTTTTT.

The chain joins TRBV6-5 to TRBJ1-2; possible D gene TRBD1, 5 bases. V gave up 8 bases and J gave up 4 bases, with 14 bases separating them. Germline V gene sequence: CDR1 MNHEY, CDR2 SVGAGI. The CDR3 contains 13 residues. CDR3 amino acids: CASHVGALYGYTF. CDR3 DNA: TGTGCCAGCCATGTAGGGGCCCTCTATGGCTACACCTTC.

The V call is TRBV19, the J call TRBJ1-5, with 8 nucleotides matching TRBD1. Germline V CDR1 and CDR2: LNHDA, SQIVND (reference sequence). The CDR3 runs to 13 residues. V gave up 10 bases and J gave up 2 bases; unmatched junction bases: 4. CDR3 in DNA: TGTGCCACCGAGACAGGGGGCAATCAGCCCCAGCATTTT. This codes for CATETGGNQPQHF.

This chain's CDR3 is CASRRQGNQPQHF. Here the CDR3 DNA reads TGTGCCAGCAGACGACAGGGAAATCAGCCCCAGCATTTT. The V and J genes are TRBV12-3 or TRBV12-4 and TRBJ1-5, with 7 bases that match TRBD1. The CDR3 consists of 13 residues. Trimming took 6 bases from V and 4 from J; bases not matched to a gene: 3.

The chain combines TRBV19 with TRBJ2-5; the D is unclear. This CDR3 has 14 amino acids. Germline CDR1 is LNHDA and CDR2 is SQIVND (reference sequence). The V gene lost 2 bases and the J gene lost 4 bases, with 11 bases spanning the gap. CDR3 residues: CASSISRRRETQYF. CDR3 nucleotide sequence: TGTGCCAGTAGTATATCGCGTCGTCGAGAGACCCAGTACTTC.

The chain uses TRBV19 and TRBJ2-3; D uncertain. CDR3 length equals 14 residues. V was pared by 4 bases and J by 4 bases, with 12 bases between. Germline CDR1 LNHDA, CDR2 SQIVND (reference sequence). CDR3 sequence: CASSNAYRADTQYF. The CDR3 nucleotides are TGTGCCAGTAGTAACGCCTATCGGGCAGATACGCAGTATTTT.

The CDR3 DNA reads as TGTGCCAGCTCACCGGATGGAGCGGGAGGGCCAGCCGAGCAGTTCTTC. Encoded protein: CASSPDGAGGPAEQFF. The chain employs TRBV18 and TRBJ2-1; TRBD2 matches 10 bases. The length of the CDR3 is 16 residues. Trimming removed 3 bases from V and 10 bases from J; junction bases left unmatched: 12. Per germline, CDR1 KGHSH and CDR2 LQKENI.

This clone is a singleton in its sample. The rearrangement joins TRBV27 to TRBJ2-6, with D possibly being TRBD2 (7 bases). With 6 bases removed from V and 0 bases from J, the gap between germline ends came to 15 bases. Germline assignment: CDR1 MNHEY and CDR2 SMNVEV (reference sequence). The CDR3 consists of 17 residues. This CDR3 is CASRAGALHSGANVLTF. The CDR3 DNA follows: TGTGCCAGCAGGGCGGGGGCGCTACACTCTGGGGCCAACGTCCTGACTTTC.

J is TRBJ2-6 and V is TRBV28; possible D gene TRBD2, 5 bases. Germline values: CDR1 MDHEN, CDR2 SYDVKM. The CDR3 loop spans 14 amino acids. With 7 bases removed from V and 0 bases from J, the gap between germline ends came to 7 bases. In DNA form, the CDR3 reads TGTGCCAGCATTAGCGCCTCTGGGGCCAACGTCCTGACTTTC. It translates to CASISASGANVLTF.

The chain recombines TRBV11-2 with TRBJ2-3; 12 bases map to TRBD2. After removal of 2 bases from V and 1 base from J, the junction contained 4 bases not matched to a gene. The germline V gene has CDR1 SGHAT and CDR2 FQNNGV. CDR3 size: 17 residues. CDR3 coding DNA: TGTGCCAGCAGCTTACTAGCGGGAGGGCAAGGCACAGATACGCAGTATTTT. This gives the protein CASSLLAGGQGTDTQYF.

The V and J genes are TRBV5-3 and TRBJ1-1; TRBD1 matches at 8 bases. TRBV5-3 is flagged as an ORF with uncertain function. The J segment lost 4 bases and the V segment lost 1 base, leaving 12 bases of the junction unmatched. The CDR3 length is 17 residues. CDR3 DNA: TGTGCCAGAAGCTTGACGGACAGGGCTCCCCGGGGCACTGAAGCTTTCTTT. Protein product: CARSLTDRAPRGTEAFF.

CDR3 protein: CATSPGVTTDTQYF. The CDR3 DNA sequence: TGTGCCACCTCTCCGGGGGTCACCACAGATACGCAGTATTTT. The V and J genes are TRBV9 and TRBJ2-3; tentatively, D is TRBD2 (6 bases). CDR1 and CDR2 from the germline V gene are SGDLS and YYNGEE. This CDR3 comprises 14 residues. V was trimmed by 9 bases and J by 2 bases, leaving 16 bases between them.

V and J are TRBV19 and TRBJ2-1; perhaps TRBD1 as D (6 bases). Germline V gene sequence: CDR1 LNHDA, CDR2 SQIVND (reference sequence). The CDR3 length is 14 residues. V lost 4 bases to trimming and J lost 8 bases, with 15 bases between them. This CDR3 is CASSTKAGDHEQFF. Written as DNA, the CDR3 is TGTGCCAGTAGTACCAAGGCAGGGGACCATGAGCAGTTCTTC.

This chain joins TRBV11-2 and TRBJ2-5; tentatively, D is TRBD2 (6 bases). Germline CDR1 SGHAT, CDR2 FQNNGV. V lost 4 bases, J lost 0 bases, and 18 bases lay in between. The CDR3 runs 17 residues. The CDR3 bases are TGTGCCAGCAGCTCCCTGGACTATGAATCGTACCAAGAGACCCAGTACTTC. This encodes CASSSLDYESYQETQYF.

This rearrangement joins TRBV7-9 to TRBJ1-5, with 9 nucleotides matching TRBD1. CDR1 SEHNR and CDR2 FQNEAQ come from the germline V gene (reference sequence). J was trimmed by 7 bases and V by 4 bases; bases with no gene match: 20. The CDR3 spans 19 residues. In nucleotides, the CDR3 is TGTGCCAGCAGCTCCTCGCGTAGGGGCCTTACAGGGGGCAGACAGCCCCAGCATTTT. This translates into CASSSSRRGLTGGRQPQHF.

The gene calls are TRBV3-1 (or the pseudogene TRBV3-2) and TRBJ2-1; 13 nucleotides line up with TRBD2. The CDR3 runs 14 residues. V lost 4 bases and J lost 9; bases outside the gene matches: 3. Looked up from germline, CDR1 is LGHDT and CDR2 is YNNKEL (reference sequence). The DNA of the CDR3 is TGTGCCAGCAGCCGGACTAGCGGGAGTAGTGAGCAGTTCTTC. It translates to CASSRTSGSSEQFF.

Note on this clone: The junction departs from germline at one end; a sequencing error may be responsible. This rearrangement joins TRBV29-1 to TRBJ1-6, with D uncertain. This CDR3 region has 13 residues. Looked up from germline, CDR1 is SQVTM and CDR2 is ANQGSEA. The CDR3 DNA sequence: TGCAGCGTCGAAGAGACATATAATTCACCCCTCCACTTT. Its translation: CSVEETYNSPLHF.

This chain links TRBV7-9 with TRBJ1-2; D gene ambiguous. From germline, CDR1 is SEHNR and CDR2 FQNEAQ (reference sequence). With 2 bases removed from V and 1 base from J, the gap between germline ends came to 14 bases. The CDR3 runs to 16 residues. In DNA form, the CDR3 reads TGTGCCAGCAGCTTAAAACAGACGGAAAATAACTATGGCTACACCTTC. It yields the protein CASSLKQTENNYGYTF.

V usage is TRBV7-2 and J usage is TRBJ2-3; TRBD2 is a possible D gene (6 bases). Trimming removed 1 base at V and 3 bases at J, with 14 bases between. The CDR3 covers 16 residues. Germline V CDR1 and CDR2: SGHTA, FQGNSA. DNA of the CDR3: TGTGCCAGCAGCTTAGGTGAGCGGGTGTTGACAGATACGCAGTATTTT. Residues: CASSLGERVLTDTQYF.

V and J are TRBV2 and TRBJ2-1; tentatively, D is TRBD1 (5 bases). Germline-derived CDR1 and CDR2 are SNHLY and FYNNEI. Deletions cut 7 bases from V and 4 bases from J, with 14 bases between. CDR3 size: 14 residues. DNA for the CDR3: TGTGCCAGCACTTTGATCAGGGCATACAATGAGCAGTTCTTC. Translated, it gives CASTLIRAYNEQFF.

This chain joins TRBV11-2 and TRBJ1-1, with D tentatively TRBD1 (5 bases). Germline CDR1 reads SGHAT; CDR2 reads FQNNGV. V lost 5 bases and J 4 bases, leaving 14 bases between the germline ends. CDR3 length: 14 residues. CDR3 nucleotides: TGTGCCAGCAGCCCTAGGCCCCAGGGCACTGAAGCTTTCTTT. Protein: CASSPRPQGTEAFF.

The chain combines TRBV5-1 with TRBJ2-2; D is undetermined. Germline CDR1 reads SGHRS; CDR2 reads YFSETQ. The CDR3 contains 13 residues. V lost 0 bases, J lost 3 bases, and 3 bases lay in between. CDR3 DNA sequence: TGCGCCAGCAGCTTGGCATACACCGGGGAGCTGTTTTTT. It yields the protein CASSLAYTGELFF.

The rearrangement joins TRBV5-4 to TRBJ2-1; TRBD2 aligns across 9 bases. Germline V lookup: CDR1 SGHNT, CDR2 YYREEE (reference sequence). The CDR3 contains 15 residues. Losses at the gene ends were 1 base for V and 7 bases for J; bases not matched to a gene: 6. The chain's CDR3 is CASSLWSSGKNEQFF. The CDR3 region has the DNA TGTGCCAGCAGCTTGTGGTCTAGCGGGAAAAATGAGCAGTTCTTC.